A single sample gave rise to the 10 T cell receptor beta chains below, sequenced in a study of cytomegalovirus exposure and HLA in healthy donors. 60 Vbeta and 13 Jbeta primers were used in PCR. Generated by immunoSEQ multiplex PCR, the TCRdb table keeps only in-frame clones and is missing some. Of tens of thousands of clones in the sample, roughly 80% were seen once. Sequencing used PBMCs. All receptors come from a man in his forties or fifties in good health and CMV-seropositive.

To note about this clone: At one end, the junction sequence differs from germline, possibly due to a read error. The chain combines TRBV14 with TRBJ2-5; D ambiguous. Germline V lookup: CDR1 SGHDN, CDR2 FVKESK. CDR3 length equals 15 residues. In DNA form, the CDR3 reads TGTGCCAGCAGCCAAGGTTCTTGGGCAGGCTCGGCGCAGGACTTC. As protein: CASSQGSWAGSAQDF.

This chain links TRBV9 with TRBJ2-1; 9 bases map to TRBD2. V gave up 2 bases and J gave up 2 bases; unmatched junction bases: 2. The CDR3 covers 15 residues. Per the germline V gene, CDR1 is SGDLS and CDR2 is YYNGEE. The CDR3: CASSVLAGTYNEQFF. The CDR3 DNA reads as TGTGCCAGCAGCGTCCTAGCGGGAACCTACAATGAGCAGTTCTTC.

V gene TRBV30 combines with J gene TRBJ1-4; 7 bases line up with TRBD1. Trimming took 4 bases from V and 3 from J; bases not matched to a gene: 5. CDR1 GTSNPN and CDR2 SVGIG come from the germline V gene (reference sequence). The CDR3 runs 14 residues. Here the CDR3 reads CAWKGALANEKLFF. The CDR3 nucleotides are TGTGCCTGGAAGGGGGCCTTGGCTAATGAAAAACTGTTTTTT.

The CDR3 sequence: CASSDLGRYEQYF. DNA for the CDR3: TGTGCCAGCAGCGACCTCGGGAGATACGAGCAGTACTTC. The chain couples TRBV5-5 to TRBJ2-7; D might be TRBD2 (6 bases). This CDR3 contains 13 residues. The germline V and J ends were trimmed by 4 bases and 4 bases, with 12 bases remaining between them. Germline CDR1 is SGHKS and CDR2 is YYEKEE (reference sequence).

The chain combines TRBV5-1 with TRBJ2-1; 9 bases are shared with TRBD2. This CDR3 contains 16 residues. Germline CDR1 is SGHRS and CDR2 is YFSETQ. Trimming cost V 5 bases and J 0 bases; bases outside gene matches: 6. DNA of the CDR3: TGCGCCAGCAGATTAAATAGCGGGAGCTCCTACAATGAGCAGTTCTTC. This translates into CASRLNSGSSYNEQFF.

The rearrangement uses TRBV7-2 and TRBJ2-5; no firm D call. This CDR3 has 15 residues. Trimming removed 5 bases at V and 2 bases at J, with 15 bases between. CDR1 is SGHTA, CDR2 FQGNSA, per germline. CDR3 DNA: TGTGCCAGCAGCAAAAACAGAGATGCTCAAGAGACCCAGTACTTC. This gives the protein CASSKNRDAQETQYF. Full variable domain (missing parts from reference TRBV7-2 and TRBJ2-5): GAGVSQSPSNKVTEKGKDVELRCDPISGHTALYWYRQSLGQGLEFLIYFQGNSAPDKSGLPSDRFSAERTGGSVSTLTIQRTQQEDSAVYLCASSKNRDAQETQYFGPGTRLLVL.

V and J are TRBV30 and TRBJ2-2; D uncertain. Between the trimmed V and J ends, which lost 4 bases and 7 bases, there was a span of 7 bases. This CDR3 comprises 11 residues. Germline V CDR1 and CDR2: GTSNPN, SVGIG (reference sequence). The CDR3 nucleotides read TGTGCCTGGAACTACCTCGGGGAGCTGTTTTTT. As protein: CAWNYLGELFF. Using reference TRBV30 and TRBJ2-2 for the parts outside the CDR3, the full variable domain is SQTIHQWPATLVQPVGSPLSLECTVEGTSNPNLYWYRQAAGRGLQLLFYSVGIGQISSEVPQNLSASRPQDRQFILSSKKLLLSDSGFYLCAWNYLGELFFGEGSRLTVL.

The chain uses TRBV30 and TRBJ1-1; 7 nucleotides align to TRBD1. V trimming: 2 bases; J trimming: 2 bases; junction bases outside the gene matches: 11. From germline, CDR1 is GTSNPN and CDR2 SVGIG (reference sequence). The CDR3 runs to 16 residues. The CDR3 DNA reads as TGTGCCTGGAGTAGGCGGCGGGACAGCTTTAACACTGAAGCTTTCTTT. Residues: CAWSRRRDSFNTEAFF.

The genes are TRBV19 and TRBJ1-5; 8 bases match TRBD1. CDR1 and CDR2 from the germline V gene are LNHDA and SQIVND (reference sequence). CDR3 length: 14 residues. Trimming removed 8 bases from V and 5 bases from J; junction bases left unmatched: 8. The chain's CDR3 is CASLGTGGHQPQHF. The CDR3 DNA follows: TGTGCCAGTTTAGGTACAGGGGGTCATCAGCCCCAGCATTTT.

The chain employs TRBV19 and TRBJ2-2; a weak D match, TRBD2 (5 bases). Germline V gene data show CDR1 as LNHDA and CDR2 as SQIVND (reference sequence). This CDR3 contains 12 residues. The germline V and J ends were trimmed by 11 bases and 4 bases, with 11 bases remaining between them. The CDR3: CALEAGTGELFF. The CDR3, as DNA: TGTGCCCTAGAGGCGGGCACCGGGGAGCTGTTTTTT.